The sequence of this TCR beta chain was determined in a study of blood T cell repertoires in COVID-19. At the level of the study: Sites across the United States, Italy and Spain contributed samples from acute and convalescent COVID-19. PBMCs, B-cell-depleted T cells, or T cells were the source of the cDNA or gDNA that made up the material.

In the source study's methods: Nucleated cell counts were estimated from reference gene primer amplification. Assay used: immunoSEQ multiplex PCR; TCRdb lists only in-frame clones, some missing. Clone size and the V and J calls come from that table; the DNA yielded D and trimming. This table holds approximately 97,000 clones, approximately 86% found once. Trimming left V 0 bases short and J 0 bases short, with 12 bases between. Germline V gives CDR1 LGHNA, CDR2 YSLEER. There are 17 residues in the CDR3. Input material: peripheral blood. The rearrangement uses TRBV4-3 and TRBJ2-1; D uncertain. This sequence was found in a man between 45 and 60 years old with COVID-19, enrolled during active disease. CDR3 sequence: CASSQDPGVGSYNEQFF. Here the CDR3 DNA reads TGCGCCAGCAGCCAAGACCCAGGCGTCGGCTCCTACAATGAGCAGTTCTTC.